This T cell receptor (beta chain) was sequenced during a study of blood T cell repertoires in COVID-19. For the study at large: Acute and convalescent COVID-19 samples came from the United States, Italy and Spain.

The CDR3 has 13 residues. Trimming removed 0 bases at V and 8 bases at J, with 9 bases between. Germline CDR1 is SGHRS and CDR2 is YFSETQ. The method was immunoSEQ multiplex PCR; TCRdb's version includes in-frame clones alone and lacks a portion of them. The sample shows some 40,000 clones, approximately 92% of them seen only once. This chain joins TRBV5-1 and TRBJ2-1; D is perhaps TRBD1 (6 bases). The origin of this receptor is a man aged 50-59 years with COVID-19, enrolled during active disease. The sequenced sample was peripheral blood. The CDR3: CASSLEGEHEQFF. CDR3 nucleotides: TGCGCCAGCAGCTTGGAGGGGGAGCATGAGCAGTTCTTC.